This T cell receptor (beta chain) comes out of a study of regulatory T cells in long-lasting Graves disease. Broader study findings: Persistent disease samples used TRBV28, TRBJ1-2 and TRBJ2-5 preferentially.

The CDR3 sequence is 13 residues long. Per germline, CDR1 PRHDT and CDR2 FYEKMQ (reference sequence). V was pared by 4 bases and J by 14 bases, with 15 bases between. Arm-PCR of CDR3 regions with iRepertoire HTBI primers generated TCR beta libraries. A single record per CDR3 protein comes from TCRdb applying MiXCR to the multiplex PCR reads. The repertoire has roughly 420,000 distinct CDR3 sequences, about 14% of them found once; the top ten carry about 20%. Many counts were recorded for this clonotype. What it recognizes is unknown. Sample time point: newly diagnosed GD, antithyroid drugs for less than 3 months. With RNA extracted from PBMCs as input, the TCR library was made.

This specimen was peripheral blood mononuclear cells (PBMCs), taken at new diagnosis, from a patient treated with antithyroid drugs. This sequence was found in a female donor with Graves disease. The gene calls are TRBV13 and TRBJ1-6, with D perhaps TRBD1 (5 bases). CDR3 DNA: TGTGCCAGCAGCTCGGGACCGGGTGGAGCCCTCCACTTT. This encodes CASSSGPGGALHF.